The rows below give T cell receptor beta chains drawn from one sample of a study of T cells of healthy individuals. Using its own MiXCR run on the 5' RACE reads, TCRdb lists one record per CDR3 protein. The top ten hold approximately 4.8% of the sample, which has fewer than 75,000 distinct CDR3 sequences, 15% to 20% seen once. All receptors come from a human donor in good health. The CDR3 runs from the conserved cysteine through the conserved F or W.

CDR3 length | V gene | CDR3 protein
14 | TRBV20-1 | CSARAGAGGRTQYF
15 | TRBV5-1 | CASSFIPGAEETQYF
16 | TRBV6-6 | CASPPPRNRLIKTQYF
13 | TRBV12-5 | CASGPQVLMEQYF
13 | TRBV20-1 | CSAPGHINTEAFF
16 | TRBV28 | CASSLEAGGGYNEQFF
13 | TRBV5-1 | CASRDLRSYEQFF
14 | TRBV12-3/TRBV12-4 | CASSLGLRDLEAFF
14 | TRBV18 | CASSPPSFTDTQYF
14 | TRBV10-3 | CAISNRDRVETQYF
15 | TRBV12-3/TRBV12-4 | CASSLVQGALYGYTF
12 | TRBV3-1 | CASGQGDYEQYF
13 | TRBV11-2 | CASGRATNEKLFF
16 | TRBV12-3/TRBV12-4 | CASSLAHRAGGEKLFF
16 | TRBV7-2 | CASSLEGGRLSYEQYF
14 | TRBV20-1 | CSARDLMGLGRQYF
16 | TRBV20-1 | CSARILAGGLLYEQYF
16 | TRBV4-1 | CASSHRLAGGIETQYF
17 | TRBV4-2 | CASSQELAGGHTDTQYF
15 | TRBV2 | CASIPGRTGYNEQYF
18 | TRBV4-2 | CASSRTTGLTTSFYEQYF
18 | TRBV4-1 | CASSRREGRLSGANVLTF
15 | TRBV21-1 | CASSTTGTTNQPQHF
13 | TRBV29-1 | CSVQQPGDTEAFF
13 | TRBV6-4 | CASSETGTTEAFF
15 | TRBV4-3 | CASSHAGTGEYEQYF
13 | TRBV2 | CASSPSVNTEAFF
17 | TRBV7-2 | CASSPLRLADTNNEQFF
14 | TRBV5-1 | CASSLGLASYEQYF
12 | TRBV30 | CAWSPAGRGYTF
14 | TRBV24-1 | CATSSGAAAGEQFF
14 | TRBV24-1 | CATSETANTGELFF
13 | TRBV4-3 | CASSRRTGTEAFF
15 | TRBV29-1 | CSVDFSGSGANVLTF
14 | TRBV10-3 | CAISDSDSNQPQHF
11 | TRBV29-1 | CSAEEVNEQFF
15 | TRBV2 | CASSEEADSYNEQFF
17 | TRBV29-1 | CSVEALAGDRAKNIQYF
18 | TRBV20-1 | CSASPLVGGSLPTDTQYF
13 | TRBV2 | CASSSGVNTEAFF